This T cell receptor beta chain was sequenced during a study of OX40 agonist ivuxolimab in advanced cancers. Background on the study: Every patient in dose escalation had hepatocellular carcinoma, melanoma, renal cell or head and neck cancer.

Whole-study findings and limits: There were, on average, more expanded clones in CD8+ T cells than in CD4+.

V shed 0 bases, J shed 2 bases, and the junction held 5 bases outside the gene matches. The CDR3 is made up of 16 amino acids. Germline values: CDR1 LGHNA, CDR2 YNFKEQ. Libraries were prepared by immunoSEQ multiplex PCR; TCRdb keeps only in-frame clonotypes and omits some of them. The repertoire holds 82,000 or so clones, with about 85% as singletons. As regards this clone: The antigen is unknown.

The sequenced sample was CD4+ or CD8+ T cells sorted from blood, obtained in a trial of the OX40 agonist ivuxolimab. The chain couples TRBV4-2 to TRBJ2-7; 9 bases are a match to TRBD2. The TCR was taken from an adult with an advanced solid tumor such as melanoma, head and neck, liver or kidney cancer. CDR3 sequence (DNA): TGTGCCAGCAGCCAAGATTTTGGCGGGGGGGCCTACGAGCAGTACTTC. It encodes CASSQDFGGGAYEQYF.